These 26 T cell receptor beta chains were sequenced from one sample in a study of lymphopenia after photon versus proton radiotherapy. TCRdb's copy holds only in-frame clones and misses some; the assay was immunoSEQ multiplex PCR. The sample lists 150,000 to 200,000 clones; approximately 90% were seen once. The sample here was peripheral blood, taken from a patient treated with photon-based radiotherapy. These receptors all come from a man aged 50-59 years with gastric cancer.

J is TRBJ1-1 and V is TRBV27; D call uncertain. The germline V gene encodes CDR1 MNHEY and CDR2 SMNVEV (reference sequence). V lost 4 bases, J lost 0 bases, and 6 bases lay in between. The CDR3 covers 13 residues. CDR3 in DNA: TGTGCCAGCAGTTGGGGTATGAACACTGAAGCTTTCTTT. It translates to CASSWGMNTEAFF.

The V call is TRBV27, the J call TRBJ2-1; 11 bases are shared with TRBD2. Trimming took 5 bases from V and 7 from J; bases not matched to a gene: 7. Looked up from germline, CDR1 is MNHEY and CDR2 is SMNVEV (reference sequence). The CDR3 totals 15 residues. The CDR3 bases are TGTGCCAGCAGTCCCTCCCGACTAGCGGGAAATGAGCAGTTCTTC. It encodes CASSPSRLAGNEQFF.

The V and J genes are TRBV6-1 and TRBJ2-7; 7 bases agree with TRBD2. The CDR3 covers 13 residues. CDR1 is MNHNS, CDR2 SASEGT, per germline. Unmatched junction bases numbered 4, after V lost 5 bases and J lost 3 bases. DNA of the CDR3: TGTGCCAGCAGTCCAGCGGGGAACTACGAGCAGTACTTC. Translation gives CASSPAGNYEQYF.

The chain recombines TRBV19 with TRBJ2-3; D is uncertain. This CDR3 spans 13 amino acids. Germline CDR1 is LNHDA and CDR2 is SQIVND (reference sequence). Trimming pared 5 bases from V and 2 bases from J, leaving 8 bases between. The CDR3 region has the DNA TGTGCCAGTAGTTCCCAGAACACAGATACGCAGTATTTT. This gives the protein CASSSQNTDTQYF.

V usage is TRBV5-6 and J usage is TRBJ1-5; D is ambiguous. The CDR3 sequence is 14 residues long. Germline CDR1 is SGHDT and CDR2 is YYEEEE. V was pared by 4 bases and J by 0 bases, with 8 bases between. The CDR3: CASSLIRSNQPQHF. CDR3 nucleotides: TGTGCCAGCAGCCTCATCCGTAGCAATCAGCCCCAGCATTTT.

The V and J genes are TRBV4-3 and TRBJ2-6; D unclear. Trimming left V 4 bases short and J 0 bases short, with 7 bases between. Per the germline V gene, CDR1 is LGHNA and CDR2 is YSLEER. The CDR3 runs 15 residues. The CDR3 spells CASSLTYSGANVLTF. The CDR3, as DNA: TGCGCCAGCAGCCTCACCTACTCTGGGGCCAACGTCCTGACTTTC.

The gene calls are TRBV5-1 and TRBJ2-7, with 14 bases identical to TRBD2. Trimming at V came to 4 bases and at J to 12 bases, leaving 9 bases not matched to a gene. Germline assignment: CDR1 SGHRS and CDR2 YFSETQ. This CDR3 region has 14 residues. The CDR3 protein is CASSQGLAGEGPYF. The DNA of the CDR3 is TGCGCCAGCAGCCAGGGACTAGCGGGAGAGGGTCCGTACTTC.

The chain joins TRBV7-2 to TRBJ1-2, with D maybe TRBD1 (6 bases). The germline V gene has CDR1 SGHTA and CDR2 FQGNSA. Deletions cut 4 bases from V and 5 bases from J, with 14 bases between. The CDR3 is made up of 14 amino acids. The CDR3: CASSYRQAEYGYTF. In DNA, the CDR3 is TGTGCCAGCAGCTACAGACAGGCTGAGTATGGCTACACCTTC.

The V gene is TRBV7-3, the J gene TRBJ2-7, with TRBD1 matching 10 bases. After removal of 5 bases from V and 5 bases from J, the junction contained 12 bases not matched to a gene. CDR1 and CDR2 from the germline V gene are SGHTA and FQGTGA. CDR3 size: 16 residues. Here the CDR3 DNA reads TGTGCCAGCAGCGAACTGCCGGGACAGGGGATCAACGAGCAGTACTTC. Encoded protein: CASSELPGQGINEQYF.

This clone was detected once. The chain's CDR3 is CASSLMGYEQYF. CDR3 bases: TGTGCCAGCAGCTTGATGGGCTACGAGCAGTACTTC. The rearrangement joins TRBV11-2 to TRBJ2-7; D ambiguous. V lost 3 bases to trimming and J lost 3 bases, with 6 bases between them. The CDR3 is 12 residues long. The germline V gene encodes CDR1 SGHAT and CDR2 FQNNGV.

The CDR3 protein is CASSRRKGRETQYF. CDR3 DNA sequence: TGTGCCAGCAGTCGCCGTAAGGGTCGAGAGACCCAGTACTTC. V is TRBV11-2 and J is TRBJ2-5; no reliable D call. CDR3 size: 14 residues. CDR1 and CDR2 (germline): SGHAT, FQNNGV. The V end lost 6 bases, the J end lost 4 bases, and 15 bases lay between the germline ends. The variable domain in full, with the rest retrieved from reference TRBV11-2 and TRBJ2-5, is EAGVAQSPRYKIIEKRQSVAFWCNPISGHATLYWYQQILGQGPKLLIQFQNNGVVDDSQLPKDRFSAERLKGVDSTLKIQPAKLEDSAVYLCASSRRKGRETQYFGPGTRLLVL.

This clone occurred a few times. The gene calls are TRBV6-4 and TRBJ2-1; D uncertain. There are 13 residues in the CDR3. V was pared by 6 bases and J by 5 bases, with 11 bases between. Germline CDR1 is MRHNA and CDR2 is SNTAGT. This CDR3 reads CASSLSGDNEQFF. The CDR3 coding sequence is TGTGCCAGCAGCCTCTCGGGCGACAATGAGCAGTTCTTC.

The rearrangement links TRBV5-1 to TRBJ1-5, with D possibly being TRBD1 (6 bases). This CDR3 spans 15 amino acids. Germline lookup yields CDR1 SGHRS and CDR2 YFSETQ. V was shortened by 0 bases and J by 2 bases, with 9 bases between the two germline ends. CDR3 loop: CASSLEGVGNQPQHF. Written as DNA, the CDR3 is TGCGCCAGCAGCTTGGAGGGGGTAGGCAATCAGCCCCAGCATTTT.

The table lists this clone with many counts. V gene TRBV9 combines with J gene TRBJ1-1, with D hard to call. The germline gives CDR1 SGDLS, CDR2 YYNGEE. CDR3 length: 13 residues. Trimming removed 0 bases at V and 8 bases at J, with 11 bases between. CDR3 residues: CASSVVAVSEAFF. The DNA for the CDR3 is TGTGCCAGCAGCGTAGTCGCGGTCTCAGAAGCTTTCTTT.

The J gene is TRBJ1-4, the V gene TRBV19; 8 bases map to TRBD1. The CDR3 extends over 13 amino acids. Germline trimming cut 9 bases from V and 10 bases from J; bases unmatched to any gene: 10. Per germline, CDR1 LNHDA and CDR2 SQIVND (reference sequence). CDR3 DNA sequence: TGTGCCAGCTCGGACAGGGAAAGAGGAAAACTGTTTTTT. Its protein product is CASSDRERGKLFF.

The CDR3: CASTRRGFYGYTF. CDR3 bases: TGTGCCAGCACCCGGCGGGGCTTCTATGGCTACACCTTC. The chain has TRBV6-1 and TRBJ1-2, with D maybe TRBD1 (5 bases). Trimming cost V 7 bases and J 4 bases, with 13 bases left between them. CDR3 length: 13 amino acids. Per the germline V gene, CDR1 is MNHNS and CDR2 is SASEGT.

In DNA, the CDR3 is TGTGCCATCAGTGGGGGGGAGAGCTCCTACGAGCAGTACTTC. Translated: CAISGGESSYEQYF. J is TRBJ2-7 and V is TRBV10-3, with a tentative D call TRBD2 (6 bases). CDR3 length equals 14 residues. Germline V gene sequence: CDR1 ENHRY, CDR2 SYGVKD. With 4 bases removed from V and 0 bases from J, the gap between germline ends came to 10 bases.

The chain employs TRBV5-1 and TRBJ2-2; no clear D gene. The CDR3 covers 15 residues. Germline V gene sequence: CDR1 SGHRS, CDR2 YFSETQ. Trimming removed 2 bases from V and 4 bases from J, with 12 bases in between. The CDR3 nucleotides are TGCGCCAGCAGCTTTCGGGCAGCCACCACCGGGGAGCTGTTTTTT. Translated: CASSFRAATTGELFF. Variable domain in full (rest from reference TRBV5-1 and TRBJ2-2): KAGVTQTPRYLIKTRGQQVTLSCSPISGHRSVSWYQQTPGQGLQFLFEYFSETQRNKGNFPGRFSGRQFSNSRSEMNVSTLELGDSALYLCASSFRAATTGELFFGEGSRLTVL.

The chain employs TRBV28 and TRBJ1-2; D not resolved. V gave up 3 bases and J gave up 6 bases, with 11 bases separating them. The CDR3 runs 13 residues. Per germline, CDR1 MDHEN and CDR2 SYDVKM. CDR3 sequence (DNA): TGTGCCAGCAGTTTGCAAAGAGGACATGGCTACACCTTC. Translated, it gives CASSLQRGHGYTF.

This chain connects TRBV5-6 to TRBJ1-2; the match to TRBD1 covers 10 bases. Trimming at V came to 4 bases and at J to 8 bases, leaving 8 bases not matched to a gene. This CDR3 contains 14 residues. The germline V gene encodes CDR1 SGHDT and CDR2 YYEEEE. The CDR3 protein is CASSLGQGVGGYTF. The CDR3 DNA reads as TGTGCCAGCAGCCTCGGACAGGGGGTAGGAGGCTACACCTTC.

The chain links TRBV11-2 to TRBJ2-7, with TRBD1 as a possible D gene (6 bases). The CDR3 totals 14 residues. Looked up from germline, CDR1 is SGHAT and CDR2 is FQNNGV. V shed 3 bases and J shed 2 bases, with 11 bases lying between them. The DNA for the CDR3 is TGTGCCAGCAGCTTTCAGGCAGGGGCCTACGAGCAGTACTTC. Amino acids: CASSFQAGAYEQYF.

V and J are TRBV6-6 and TRBJ2-1, with 7 bases lining up with TRBD2. V lost 4 bases and J lost 3; bases outside the gene matches: 9. The CDR3 spans 16 residues. Germline CDR1 is MNHNY and CDR2 is SVGAGI (reference sequence). The CDR3 DNA reads as TGTGCCAGCAGTTCCCCCCCGGGACTAAGCTACAATGAGCAGTTCTTC. Its translation is CASSSPPGLSYNEQFF.

The rearrangement joins TRBV19 to TRBJ2-7; D call uncertain. CDR1 and CDR2 from the germline V gene are LNHDA and SQIVND (reference sequence). Trimming cost V 5 bases and J 3 bases, with 11 bases left between them. This CDR3 comprises 13 residues. The CDR3 nucleotides read TGTGCCAGTAGTGGGCAGAGTCTCTACGAGCAGTACTTC. This gives the protein CASSGQSLYEQYF.

The genes are TRBV12-5 and TRBJ2-7; 8 bases align to TRBD2. V trimming: 3 bases; J trimming: 0 bases; junction bases outside the gene matches: 7. Germline lookup yields CDR1 LGHNT and CDR2 FRNRAP. The length of the CDR3 is 16 residues. CDR3 nucleotides: TGTGCTAGTGGTTTCGATCTAGCGGGCGACTCCTACGAGCAGTACTTC. Its translation: CASGFDLAGDSYEQYF.

This chain joins TRBV7-3 and TRBJ2-6; D is perhaps TRBD1 (5 bases). This CDR3 contains 17 residues. Trimming took 2 bases from V and 0 from J, leaving 11 bases between them. Germline V lookup: CDR1 SGHTA, CDR2 FQGTGA. This chain's CDR3 is CASSLQGVRSGANVLTF. The CDR3 bases are TGTGCCAGCAGCTTACAAGGGGTTCGCTCTGGGGCCAACGTCCTGACTTTC.

The gene calls are TRBV4-1 and TRBJ1-2; maybe TRBD1 (6 bases). CDR1 is MGHRA, CDR2 YSYEKL, per germline. The V end lost 1 base, the J end lost 13 bases, and 13 bases lay between the germline ends. CDR3 length equals 12 residues. For the CDR3, the DNA is TGCGCCAGCAGCCAAGTTGCGGCGGACAGCACCTTC. This gives the protein CASSQVAADSTF.